The 3 T cell receptor beta chains reported below all come from one sample, sequenced in a study of tumor-infiltrating lymphocytes in primary liver carcinoma. TCR beta cDNA was made from 450 to 600 ng total RNA with a constant-region primer. Three rounds of nested multiplex PCR with slightly modified ARM-PCR produced TCR beta libraries. Running nine to ten cycles apiece, the first two PCR rounds relied on TRBV1-TRBV30 forward primers together with a C-beta reverse primer. TCRdb used MiXCR to reprocess the multiplex PCR reads, holding one entry per CDR3 protein. The repertoire holds 90,000 to 150,000 distinct CDR3 sequences, with about two thirds as singletons. Co-extraction of RNA and DNA was performed on 20-30 mg of unsorted bulk tissue. Sequencing was performed on tumor-adjacent normal liver tissue. The receptors derive from a woman in her sixties or seventies with primary liver carcinoma and hepatitis B virus infection.

V gene TRBV18 combines with J gene TRBJ2-3, with D maybe TRBD2 (5 bases). CDR1 is KGHSH, CDR2 LQKENI, per germline. Trimming stripped 1 base from V and 2 bases from J, with 7 bases between. This CDR3 has 14 amino acids. The CDR3 DNA follows: TGTGCCAGCTCACCACGGACTGACACAGATACGCAGTATTTT. This gives the protein CASSPRTDTDTQYF.

This clonotype was detected many times. The gene calls are TRBV4-2 and TRBJ2-3, with D possibly being TRBD1 or TRBD2 (6 bases each). CDR3 length: 15 residues. Germline V gives CDR1 LGHNA, CDR2 YNFKEQ. Trimming shortened V by 4 bases and J by 4 bases, and 15 bases separated the two germline ends. The DNA of the CDR3 is TGTGCCAGCAGCCCGGTAGCGGAGGGGGCAGATACGCAGTATTTT. It encodes CASSPVAEGADTQYF.

A remark on this clonotype: The junction shows a germline mismatch at one end, possibly a read error. V and J are TRBV12-3 or TRBV12-4 and TRBJ1-6; D unresolved. This CDR3 region has 13 residues. The CDR3 DNA sequence: TGTGCCAGCAGAATTTCGGCGATTTCACCCATCCTCTTT. It yields the protein CASRISAISPILF.